The TCR beta chain under discussion was sequenced for a study of metastatic and nonmetastatic thyroid tumors. Study-wide context: Comparison of repertoires was carried out across blood and tumor or nodule tissue from malignant and benign thyroid patients.

This clone came up many times. As yet, its antigen is unknown. Study results and limitations: According to reports, the diversity of TCR beta was significantly higher in malignant thyroid tumors than in benign nodules, and this held in both blood and tumor samples.

Germline V gives CDR1 MNHEY, CDR2 SVGAGI. V was cut by 2 bases and J by 2 bases, with 10 bases left in between. CDR3 size: 14 residues. In the original workflow: A distant-metastasis classifier for papillary thyroid cancer was built using CDR3 differences across clinicopathological groups. TCRdb re-analyzed the PCR reads through MiXCR. TCRdb's processing, not the authors', yielded these V and J calls. The table lists approximately 65,000 clones, 4% to 5% of them singletons. Among the patients, none had received any treatment before thyroid surgery. Sequences were obtained from blood. V is TRBV6-5 and J is TRBJ2-7; perhaps D is TRBD1 or TRBD2 (5 bases each). This sequence originates from a female donor with papillary thyroid cancer or a benign thyroid nodule (not recorded which). Some clones in this sample may be carry-over from other donors' samples. CDR3 nucleotide sequence: TGTGCCAGCAGTTACGAAGGGACCCCCTACGAGCAGTACTTC. This translates into CASSYEGTPYEQYF.